These 18 T cell receptor beta chains were sequenced from one sample in a study of cytomegalovirus exposure and HLA in healthy donors. 60 Vbeta and 13 Jbeta primers were used in PCR. The protocol was immunoSEQ multiplex PCR, while the TCRdb copy is restricted to in-frame clones and leaves out a portion. The table shows roughly 120,000 clones, with around three quarters occurring only once. Sequenced sample: PBMCs. The receptor source for this set is a man aged 18 to 30 in good health and CMV-seronegative.

In this sample, this clone turned up once. CDR3 nucleotide sequence: TGTGCCAGCAGCTTGAAGGGGTACAGTAGAAACACCATATATTTT. This sequence encodes CASSLKGYSRNTIYF. The chain joins TRBV5-6 to TRBJ1-3; D might be TRBD1 (5 bases). The germline V and J ends were trimmed by 1 base and 5 bases, with 13 bases remaining between them. The CDR3 spans 15 residues. Germline values: CDR1 SGHDT, CDR2 YYEEEE.

This clone appeared a single time. The chain uses TRBV7-2 and TRBJ1-3; D ambiguous. This CDR3 spans 13 amino acids. Trimming removed 7 bases at V and 0 bases at J, with 7 bases between. The germline CDR1 and CDR2 sequences are SGHTA and FQGNSA. In DNA form, the CDR3 reads TGTGCCAGCAAGTCTACCTCTGGAAACACCATATATTTT. It encodes CASKSTSGNTIYF.

This clone was seen only a few times. This chain uses TRBV28 with TRBJ2-7, with 7 bases that match TRBD2. Germline V gives CDR1 MDHEN, CDR2 SYDVKM. CDR3 size: 15 residues. V was clipped by 8 bases and J by 3 bases; unmatched bases: 13. CDR3 DNA sequence: TGTGCCAGCCTTGGCGGGTTGTGGGAGGGCTACGAGCAGTACTTC. This sequence encodes CASLGGLWEGYEQYF.

Here the CDR3 reads CASSEVAGGGDTQYF. The CDR3 nucleotides read TGTGCCAGCAGTGAAGTAGCGGGAGGCGGAGATACGCAGTATTTT. This chain joins TRBV2 and TRBJ2-3, with 10 nucleotides matching TRBD2. Germline V gene sequence: CDR1 SNHLY, CDR2 FYNNEI. The CDR3 runs to 15 residues. The junction had 3 bases not matched to a gene; V was cut back by 1 base and J by 5 bases.

This clone was recorded only once. The CDR3 protein is CASSLVVGGQETQYF. The CDR3 region has the DNA TGTGCCAGCAGTTTGGTGGTTGGCGGACAAGAGACCCAGTACTTC. The chain joins TRBV27 to TRBJ2-5; D ambiguous. The germline V gene has CDR1 MNHEY and CDR2 SMNVEV (reference sequence). There are 15 residues in the CDR3. V was clipped by 3 bases and J by 2 bases, with 13 bases between them.

V is TRBV9 and J is TRBJ2-5, with D possibly being TRBD1 (6 bases). Germline lookup yields CDR1 SGDLS and CDR2 YYNGEE. The CDR3 loop spans 14 amino acids. V lost 4 bases, J lost 2 bases, and 12 bases lay in between. This CDR3 reads CASSPRTAQETQYF. For the CDR3, the DNA is TGTGCCAGCAGCCCTCGGACAGCACAAGAGACCCAGTACTTC.

This sequence joins TRBV6-5 and TRBJ2-7, with D possibly being TRBD2 (5 bases). V gave up 0 bases and J gave up 2 bases, with 11 bases separating them. From germline, CDR1 is MNHEY and CDR2 SVGAGI. This CDR3 contains 15 residues. The CDR3 here is CASSYSTVRAYEQYF. For the CDR3, the DNA is TGTGCCAGCAGTTACTCGACCGTGAGGGCCTACGAGCAGTACTTC.

This chain joins TRBV5-1 and TRBJ2-1, with D maybe TRBD1 (7 bases). The CDR3 length is 14 residues. V was shortened by 1 base and J by 8 bases, with 13 bases between the two germline ends. From germline, CDR1 is SGHRS and CDR2 YFSETQ. This CDR3 is CASSLFRGDDEQFF. As DNA, the CDR3 is TGCGCCAGCAGCTTGTTCAGGGGGGACGATGAGCAGTTCTTC.

The chain has TRBV29-1 and TRBJ1-2; D not resolved. The CDR3 has 14 amino acids. V was pared by 3 bases and J by 0 bases, with 11 bases between. The germline CDR1 and CDR2 sequences are SQVTM and ANQGSEA. The CDR3 DNA sequence: TGCAGCGTTGATTTGGCGGAAGCTAACTATGGCTACACCTTC. Translated: CSVDLAEANYGYTF.

J is TRBJ2-7 and V is TRBV7-8; TRBD1 agrees at 9 bases. V lost 5 bases, J lost 2 bases, and 19 bases stayed unmatched. Looked up from germline, CDR1 is SGHVS and CDR2 is FQNEAQ. The CDR3 covers 19 residues. In DNA form, the CDR3 reads TGTGCCAGCAGCGGGACAGGGTCCGCCGTTAGAAGCGGTGCCTACGAGCAGTACGTC. Its translation: CASSGTGSAVRSGAYEQYV.

In DNA, the CDR3 is TGTGCCAGCAGTTTAGACAGCTCCTACGAGCAGTACTTC. This gives the protein CASSLDSSYEQYF. This chain uses TRBV28 with TRBJ2-7, with D maybe TRBD1 (5 bases). Per germline, CDR1 MDHEN and CDR2 SYDVKM. The CDR3 contains 13 residues. V lost 2 bases to trimming and J lost 0 bases, with 5 bases between them.

The genes are TRBV7-2 and TRBJ2-7, with 8 nucleotides matching TRBD1. The CDR3 contains 14 residues. The germline V gene encodes CDR1 SGHTA and CDR2 FQGNSA. Unmatched junction bases numbered 4, after V lost 4 bases and J lost 2 bases. This CDR3 reads CASSSTGVTYEQYF. The CDR3 nucleotides read TGTGCCAGCAGCTCGACAGGGGTAACCTACGAGCAGTACTTC.

CDR3 in DNA: TGTGCCAGTAGTATCATTCAGGGGGCAGGACAGCCCCAGCATTTT. Amino acids: CASSIIQGAGQPQHF. The rearrangement links TRBV19 to TRBJ1-5, with 8 positions matching TRBD1. The V gene's germline CDR1 is LNHDA and CDR2 SQIVND (reference sequence). V shed 3 bases, J shed 7 bases, and the junction held 8 bases outside the gene matches. This CDR3 contains 15 residues.

V usage is TRBV2 and J usage is TRBJ2-2; D may be TRBD2 (5 bases). V dropped 3 bases and J dropped 3 bases, with 17 bases sitting between them. Germline values: CDR1 SNHLY, CDR2 FYNNEI. The CDR3 sequence is 17 residues long. CDR3 sequence: CASSEAGVRSDTGELFF. DNA of the CDR3: TGTGCCAGCAGTGAGGCCGGGGTCCGGTCGGACACCGGGGAGCTGTTTTTT. The variable domain in full, with the rest retrieved from reference TRBV2 and TRBJ2-2, is EPEVTQTPSHQVTQMGQEVILRCVPISNHLYFYWYRQILGQKVEFLVSFYNNEISEKSEIFDDQFSVERPDGSNFTLKIRSTKLEDSAMYFCASSEAGVRSDTGELFFGEGSRLTVL.

The rearrangement joins TRBV9 to TRBJ2-7, with D maybe TRBD1 (5 bases). V lost 4 bases to trimming and J lost 3 bases, with 17 bases between them. Germline-derived CDR1 and CDR2 are SGDLS and YYNGEE. The CDR3 runs 15 residues. CDR3 in amino acids: CASSPPGRDHYEQYF. The CDR3 coding sequence is TGTGCCAGCAGCCCCCCCGGCAGGGATCACTACGAGCAGTACTTC.

The chain joins TRBV7-2 to TRBJ2-7; 9 nucleotides align to TRBD1. J was trimmed by 7 bases and V by 1 base; bases with no gene match: 8. The CDR3 length is 15 residues. Germline assignment: CDR1 SGHTA and CDR2 FQGNSA. CDR3 region: CASSLDPGQGMEQYF. For the CDR3, the DNA is TGTGCCAGCAGCTTAGACCCGGGACAGGGAATGGAGCAGTACTTC.

This clone was seen a single time. The chain combines TRBV6-5 with TRBJ2-3; 12 bases agree with TRBD2. Germline values: CDR1 MNHEY, CDR2 SVGAGI. After removal of 2 bases from V and 2 bases from J, the junction contained 2 bases not matched to a gene. CDR3 length: 16 amino acids. Here the CDR3 DNA reads TGTGCCAGCAGTTACGGACTAGCGGGATACACAGATACGCAGTATTTT. It is translated as CASSYGLAGYTDTQYF.

This clone was seen once. The chain is built from TRBV18 and TRBJ2-7, with D perhaps given as TRBD1 or TRBD2 (6 bases each). The CDR3 sequence is 12 residues long. Trimming took off 3 bases at V and 7 bases at J, with 10 bases between the two ends. Germline CDR1 and CDR2: KGHSH and LQKENI. The CDR3 nucleotides read TGTGCCAGCTCACCGGGGGCGGGGGAGCAGTACGTC. Residues: CASSPGAGEQYV.